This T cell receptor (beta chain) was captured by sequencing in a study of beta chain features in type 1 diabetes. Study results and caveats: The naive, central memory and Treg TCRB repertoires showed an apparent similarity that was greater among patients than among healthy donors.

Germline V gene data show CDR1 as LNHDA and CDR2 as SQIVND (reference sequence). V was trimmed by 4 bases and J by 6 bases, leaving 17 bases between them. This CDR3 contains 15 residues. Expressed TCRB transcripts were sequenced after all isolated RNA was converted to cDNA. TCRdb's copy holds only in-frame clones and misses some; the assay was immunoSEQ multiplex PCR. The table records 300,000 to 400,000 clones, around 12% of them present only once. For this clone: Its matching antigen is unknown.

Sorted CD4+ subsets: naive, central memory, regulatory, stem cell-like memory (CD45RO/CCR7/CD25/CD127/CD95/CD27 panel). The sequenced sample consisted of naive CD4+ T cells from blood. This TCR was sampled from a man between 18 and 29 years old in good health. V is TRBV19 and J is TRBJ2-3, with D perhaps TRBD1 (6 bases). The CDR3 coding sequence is TGTGCCAGTAGTACGGACAGAACTCAGGGGGATACGCAGTATTTT. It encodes CASSTDRTQGDTQYF.